The 8 T cell receptor beta chains given below trace back to one sample, sequenced in a study of blood T cells in healthy people across ages (dated by TCRdb to 2013 to 2016). Libraries were made using 5' RACE. Sequencing relied on an Illumina HiSeq 2500. A second PCR of about 6 to 12 cycles was run with a J-beta primer mix and a sample-barcoded 5' primer. The public reads were reprocessed in TCRdb via fastp at Q25 and MiXCR, keeping in-frame beta chains. Under each unique CDR3 protein, matching rows form one entry showing the most common genes and DNA. The sample table holds hundreds of thousands of distinct CDR3 sequences, of which about 21% were seen once. The biggest ten clones account for roughly 3.6% of the sample. Sequenced sample: blood. The receptors come from a man between 65 and 85 years old in good health.

This chain connects TRBV5-1 to TRBJ2-3; the match to TRBD1 covers 9 bases. Trimming at V came to 4 bases and at J to 1 base, leaving 4 bases not matched to a gene. The CDR3 totals 15 residues. Germline lookup yields CDR1 SGHRS and CDR2 YFSETQ. CDR3 in DNA: TGCGCCAGCAGCCTGGACAGGGGTGGCACAGATACGCAGTATTTT. Translation gives CASSLDRGGTDTQYF.

Only one count was recorded for this clonotype. This chain joins TRBV12-3 or TRBV12-4 and TRBJ2-1; the match to TRBD2 covers 8 bases. The ends lost 4 bases at V and 6 bases at J; junction bases unmatched: 11. The CDR3 length is 16 residues. The DNA of the CDR3 is TGTGCCAGCAGTTCCGGGACTAGTGTCATCCGCAATGAGCAGTTCTTC. Translated: CASSSGTSVIRNEQFF.

V usage is TRBV5-1 and J usage is TRBJ2-3; no clear D gene. The CDR3 loop spans 13 amino acids. Germline CDR1 reads SGHRS; CDR2 reads YFSETQ. Deletions cut 7 bases from V and 8 bases from J, with 17 bases between. This CDR3 is CASSSSSPGTQYF. As DNA, the CDR3 is TGCGCCAGCTCCTCCTCCAGTCCCGGTACGCAGTATTTT.

The gene calls are TRBV28 and TRBJ2-5; 8 nucleotides agree with TRBD2. The closer fit of TRBJ2-7 to the DNA end suggests the J call may be wrong. In germline, CDR1 is MDHEN, CDR2 SYDVKM. The CDR3 is 15 residues long. The CDR3: CASSPVGSREDEQYF. In nucleotides, the CDR3 is TGTGCCAGCAGCCCCGTAGGGTCGCGGGAGGACGAGCAGTACTTC.

The chain employs TRBV29-1 and TRBJ2-5; 7 bases align to TRBD2. Trimming cost V 3 bases and J 4 bases; bases outside gene matches: 2. There are 12 residues in the CDR3. Germline lookup yields CDR1 SQVTM and CDR2 ANQGSEA. Here the CDR3 reads CSVDERGETQYF. CDR3 nucleotides: TGCAGCGTTGACGAGCGGGGAGAGACCCAGTACTTC.

This chain connects TRBV28 to TRBJ2-6; no reliable D call. V was shortened by 7 bases and J by 0 bases, with 10 bases between the two germline ends. Germline V CDR1 and CDR2: MDHEN, SYDVKM. This CDR3 has 15 amino acids. The CDR3 protein is CASTPQSSGANVLTF. The CDR3 DNA reads TGTGCCAGCACCCCTCAGAGCTCTGGGGCCAACGTCCTGACTTTC.

Here the CDR3 DNA reads TGCAGCGTTCTGCAGGGGGCCGGACCCTACGAGCAGTACTTC. Its protein product is CSVLQGAGPYEQYF. This chain joins TRBV29-1 and TRBJ2-7; TRBD1 agrees at 8 bases. Unmatched junction bases numbered 8, after V lost 5 bases and J lost 2 bases. Germline V gene data show CDR1 as SQVTM and CDR2 as ANQGSEA. There are 14 residues in the CDR3.

This clonotype came up a few times. The chain recombines TRBV7-9 with TRBJ2-7; D call uncertain. Germline V gives CDR1 SEHNR, CDR2 FQNEAQ (reference sequence). Between the trimmed V and J ends, which lost 5 bases and 6 bases, there was a span of 11 bases. This CDR3 region has 12 residues. CDR3 protein: CASSPGWFEQYF. The DNA for the CDR3 is TGTGCCAGCAGCCCCGGTTGGTTCGAGCAGTACTTC.